This TCR beta chain came from a study of blood T cell repertoires in COVID-19. Study summary: Researchers got acute and convalescent COVID-19 samples from the United States, Italy and Spain. The cDNA or gDNA used as material had been derived from T cells, B-cell-depleted T cells, or PBMCs.

Germline assignment: CDR1 MDHEN and CDR2 SYDVKM. This CDR3 has 15 residues. V lost 2 bases and J lost 4; bases outside the gene matches: 5. As handled by the study authors: Amplified reference gene primers provided the basis for estimating nucleated cell counts. Sequenced by immunoSEQ multiplex PCR; TCRdb stores in-frame clones only, minus some. That table supplies the V and J calls and clone size; D and trimming were determined from the DNA. In the table there are some 280,000 clones, around 86% of which are singletons. The sequenced sample consisted of peripheral blood. V usage is TRBV28 and J usage is TRBJ1-5, with TRBD1 matching 7 bases. This TCR was sampled from a woman aged 40 to 55 who had recovered from COVID-19. The CDR3: CASSLPSGGNQPQHF. The CDR3 bases are TGTGCCAGCAGTTTACCATCAGGGGGTAATCAGCCCCAGCATTTT.